This passage covers 11 T cell receptor beta chains from one sample sequenced in a study of T cells in Graves' hyperthyroidism and ophthalmopathy. RNA transcripts were the template for amplifying TCR beta CDR3 regions. Researchers ran a first-round RT-PCR on the TCR CDR3 using the HTBI primer set. Each CDR3 protein is one row after TCRdb ran MiXCR on the multiplex PCR reads. Seen here are over 350,000 distinct CDR3 sequences, about 15% observed once, and the top ten hold roughly 13%. The sequencing input was blood. The source is a man aged 18-30 years with Graves' ophthalmopathy.

This clonotype was counted ten times or more. The rearrangement joins TRBV5-1 to TRBJ2-3, with 14 positions matching TRBD2. The V gene's germline CDR1 is SGHRS and CDR2 YFSETQ. Trimming took 4 bases from V and 6 from J; bases not matched to a gene: 4. The CDR3 spans 15 residues. The CDR3 bases are TGCGCCAGCAGCAAAGGGACTAGCGGGAGTGATACGCAGTATTTT. Translating gives CASSKGTSGSDTQYF.

The chain joins TRBV18 to TRBJ2-2, with D perhaps TRBD1 (6 bases). Trimming shortened V by 4 bases and J by 4 bases, and 16 bases separated the two germline ends. The CDR3 extends over 16 amino acids. Per germline, CDR1 KGHSH and CDR2 LQKENI. This CDR3 reads CASSRRQAGSTGELFF. The CDR3 bases are TGTGCCAGCTCACGACGACAGGCGGGTAGCACCGGGGAGCTGTTTTTT.

The sample holds many counts of this clonotype. The chain is built from TRBV12-3 or TRBV12-4 and TRBJ1-5; 7 positions agree with TRBD1. The CDR3 sequence is 15 residues long. V was pared by 6 bases and J by 2 bases, with 7 bases of the junction left unmatched. The CDR3 DNA follows: TGTGCCAGCAGCCAAACAGGGGACGGCAATCAGCCCCAGCATTTT. Its translation is CASSQTGDGNQPQHF.

This clonotype was counted at least ten times. This chain links TRBV6-5 with TRBJ1-1; no definite D call. Trimming removed 0 bases from V and 1 base from J, with 9 bases in between. The CDR3 has 15 residues. Germline assignment: CDR1 MNHEY and CDR2 SVGAGI. The CDR3 bases are TGTGCCAGCAGTTACTCGGTAAGGTGGAACACTGAAGCTTTCTTT. This encodes CASSYSVRWNTEAFF.

This clonotype was recorded at least ten times. The V and J genes are TRBV12-3 or TRBV12-4 and TRBJ2-6; D perhaps matches TRBD1 (6 bases). The CDR3 extends over 16 amino acids. Trimming shortened V by 0 bases and J by 4 bases, and 10 bases separated the two germline ends. This chain's CDR3 is CASSLAGAQGANVLTF. The CDR3 nucleotides are TGTGCCAGCAGTTTAGCGGGGGCGCAGGGGGCCAACGTCCTGACTTTC.

This clonotype was seen a few times. The J gene is TRBJ2-5, the V gene TRBV6-1; 10 bases fit TRBD2. Germline assignment: CDR1 MNHNS and CDR2 SASEGT. CDR3 length: 16 residues. Germline trimming cut 1 base from V and 0 bases from J; bases unmatched to any gene: 2. CDR3 sequence reads: CASSEVAGGHQETQYF. CDR3 nucleotides: TGTGCCAGCAGTGAAGTAGCGGGAGGACACCAAGAGACCCAGTACTTC.

This clonotype was recorded many times. The chain joins TRBV3-1 to TRBJ1-1; the match to TRBD1 covers 10 bases. The CDR3 is made up of 14 amino acids. Germline V CDR1 and CDR2: LGHDT, YNNKEL (reference sequence). Trimming removed 0 bases from V and 6 bases from J; junction bases left unmatched: 1. This CDR3 is CASSQEGTGAEAFF. As DNA, the CDR3 is TGTGCCAGCAGCCAAGAAGGGACAGGGGCTGAAGCTTTCTTT. The complete variable domain, with remaining parts taken from reference TRBV3-1 and TRBJ1-1, reads DTAVSQTPKYLVTQMGNDKSIKCEQNLGHDTMYWYKQDSKKFLKIMFSYNNKELIINETVPNRFSPKSPDKAHLNLHINSLELGDSAVYFCASSQEGTGAEAFFGQGTRLTVV.

This clonotype has at least ten counts. The chain joins TRBV12-5 to TRBJ2-5; D remains unclear. V gave up 1 base and J gave up 5 bases, with 8 bases separating them. This CDR3 spans 13 amino acids. CDR1 is LGHNT, CDR2 FRNRAP, per germline. Written as DNA, the CDR3 is TGTGCTAGTGGTTTGGCTTCTTGGGAGACCCAGTACTTC. Its translation is CASGLASWETQYF.

Many counts were recorded for this clonotype. This chain connects TRBV20-1 to TRBJ1-2, with 7 bases identical to TRBD1. The CDR3 covers 15 residues. Per germline, CDR1 DFQATT and CDR2 SNEGSKA (reference sequence). V lost 0 bases, J lost 5 bases, and 9 bases stayed unmatched. This CDR3 reads CSARDTGVGGYGYTF. CDR3 DNA: TGCAGTGCTAGAGATACAGGGGTTGGTGGGTATGGCTACACCTTC.

This clonotype was recorded at least ten times. V usage is TRBV27 and J usage is TRBJ2-7; D is perhaps TRBD1 (6 bases). The V end was cut by 5 bases, the J end by 0 bases, with 14 bases between. This CDR3 comprises 15 residues. The germline V gene has CDR1 MNHEY and CDR2 SMNVEV (reference sequence). CDR3 loop: CASSLGTTISYEQYF. The CDR3 DNA reads as TGTGCCAGCAGTCTAGGGACAACAATCTCCTACGAGCAGTACTTC.

There are many counts of this clonotype. V and J are TRBV20-1 and TRBJ1-1, with no clear D. Germline CDR1 reads DFQATT; CDR2 reads SNEGSKA (reference sequence). This CDR3 spans 12 amino acids. Trimming removed 2 bases from V and 11 bases from J, with 15 bases in between. CDR3 DNA sequence: TGCAGTGCTAGACAGGATAATATTCGGGCTTTCTTT. Protein sequence: CSARQDNIRAFF.